This T cell receptor (beta chain) derives from a study of shared clonotypes between healthy human individuals. Sequenced by immunoSEQ multiplex PCR; TCRdb stores in-frame clones only, minus some. The data hold over a million clones, with 75% observed a single time. This CDR3 is built from 16 residues. This clonotype originated in a young man in good health. Specimen: memory CD4+ T cells sorted from blood. The sample's subset: CD45RA-negative fraction. The J gene is TRBJ1-5, the V gene TRBV21-1; the table assigns TRBD1, which was not confirmed against the DNA. TRBV21-1 is deemed a pseudogene. The CDR3 coding sequence is TGTGCCAGCAGCAAAGACAGCAAACCACAATTGGGGCCCCAGCATTTT. As protein: CASSKDSKPQLGPQHF.